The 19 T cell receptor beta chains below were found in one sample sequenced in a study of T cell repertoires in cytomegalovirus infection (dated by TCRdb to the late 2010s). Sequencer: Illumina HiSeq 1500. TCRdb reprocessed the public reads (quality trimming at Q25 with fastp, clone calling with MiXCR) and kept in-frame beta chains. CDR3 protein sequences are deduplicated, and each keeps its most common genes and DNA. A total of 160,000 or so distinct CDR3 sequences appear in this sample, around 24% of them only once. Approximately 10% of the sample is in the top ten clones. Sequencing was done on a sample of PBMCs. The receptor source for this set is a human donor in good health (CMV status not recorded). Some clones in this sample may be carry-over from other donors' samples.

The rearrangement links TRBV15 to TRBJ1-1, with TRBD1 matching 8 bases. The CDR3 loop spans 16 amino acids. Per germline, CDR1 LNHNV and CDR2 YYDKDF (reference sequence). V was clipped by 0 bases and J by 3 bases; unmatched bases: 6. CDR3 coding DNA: TGTGCCACCAGCAGAGAACAGGGGGGTGCGGACACTGAAGCTTTCTTT. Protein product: CATSREQGGADTEAFF.

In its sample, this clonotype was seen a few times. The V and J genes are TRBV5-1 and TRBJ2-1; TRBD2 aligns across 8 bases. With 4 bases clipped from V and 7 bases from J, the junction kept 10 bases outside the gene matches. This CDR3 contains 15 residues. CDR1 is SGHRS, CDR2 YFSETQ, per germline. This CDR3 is CASSPEAGGLNEQFF. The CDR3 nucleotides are TGCGCCAGCAGCCCCGAGGCGGGGGGTTTGAATGAGCAGTTCTTC.

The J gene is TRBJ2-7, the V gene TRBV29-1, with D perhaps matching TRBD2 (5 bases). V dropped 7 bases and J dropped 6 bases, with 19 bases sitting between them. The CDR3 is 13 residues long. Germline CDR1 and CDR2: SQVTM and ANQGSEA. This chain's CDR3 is CSAGPGPAGEQYF. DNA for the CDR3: TGCAGCGCTGGACCGGGTCCGGCGGGCGAGCAGTACTTC.

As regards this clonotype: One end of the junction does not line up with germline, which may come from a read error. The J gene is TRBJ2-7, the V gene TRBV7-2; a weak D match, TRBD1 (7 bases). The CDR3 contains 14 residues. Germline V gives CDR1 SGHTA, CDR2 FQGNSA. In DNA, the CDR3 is TGTGACAGCAGCTTAGCGGACAGGTCCTACGAGCAGTACTTC. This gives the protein CDSSLADRSYEQYF.

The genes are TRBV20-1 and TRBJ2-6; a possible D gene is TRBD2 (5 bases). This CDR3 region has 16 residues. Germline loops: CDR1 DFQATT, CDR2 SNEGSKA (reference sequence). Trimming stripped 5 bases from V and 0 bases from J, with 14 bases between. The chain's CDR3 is CSAGPPRASGANVLTF. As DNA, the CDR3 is TGCAGTGCTGGACCCCCGAGGGCCTCTGGGGCCAACGTCCTGACTTTC.

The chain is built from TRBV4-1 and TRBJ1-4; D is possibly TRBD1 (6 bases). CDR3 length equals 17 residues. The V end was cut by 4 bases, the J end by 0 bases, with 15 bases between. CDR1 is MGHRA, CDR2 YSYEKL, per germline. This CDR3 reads CASSRSPNRATNEKLFF. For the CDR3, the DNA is TGCGCCAGCAGCCGATCACCGAACAGGGCAACTAATGAAAAACTGTTTTTT.

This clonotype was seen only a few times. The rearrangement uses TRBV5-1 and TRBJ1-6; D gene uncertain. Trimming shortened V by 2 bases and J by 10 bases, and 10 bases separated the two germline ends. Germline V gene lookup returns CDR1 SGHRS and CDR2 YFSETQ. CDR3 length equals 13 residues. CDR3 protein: CASSFRETSPLHF. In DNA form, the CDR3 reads TGCGCCAGCAGCTTTAGAGAAACATCACCCCTCCACTTT.

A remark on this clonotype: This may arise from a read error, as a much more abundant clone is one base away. CDR3 sequence reads: CASSFCGTGNWDTQYF. The CDR3 DNA sequence: TGTGCCAGCAGCTTCTGCGGTACGGGTAATTGGGATACGCAGTATTTT. The gene calls are TRBV28 and TRBJ2-3; D remains unclear. The germline V and J ends were trimmed by 6 bases and 6 bases, with 22 bases remaining between them. Looked up from germline, CDR1 is MDHEN and CDR2 is SYDVKM. The CDR3 length is 16 residues.

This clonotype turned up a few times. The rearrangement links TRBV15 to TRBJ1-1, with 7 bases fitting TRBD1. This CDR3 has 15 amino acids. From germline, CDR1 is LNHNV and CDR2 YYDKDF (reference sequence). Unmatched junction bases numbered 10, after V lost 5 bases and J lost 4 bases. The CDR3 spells CATSGLQGSVTEAFF. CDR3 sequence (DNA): TGTGCCACCAGCGGGCTACAGGGGAGTGTCACTGAAGCTTTCTTT.

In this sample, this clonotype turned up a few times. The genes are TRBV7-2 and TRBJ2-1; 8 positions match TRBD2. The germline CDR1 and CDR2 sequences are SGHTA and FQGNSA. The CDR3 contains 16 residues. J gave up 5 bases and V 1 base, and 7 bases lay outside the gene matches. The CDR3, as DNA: TGTGCCAGCAGCTTAGGAGGGGCGGGGGGCGACAATGAGCAGTTCTTC. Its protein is CASSLGGAGGDNEQFF.

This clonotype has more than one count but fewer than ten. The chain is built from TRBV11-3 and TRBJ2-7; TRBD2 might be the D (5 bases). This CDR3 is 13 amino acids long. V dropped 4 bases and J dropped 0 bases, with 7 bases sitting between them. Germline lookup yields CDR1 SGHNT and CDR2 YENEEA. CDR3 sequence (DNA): TGTGCCAGCAGCTCCGGGGACTCCTACGAGCAGTACTTC. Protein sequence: CASSSGDSYEQYF.

DNA of the CDR3: TGTGCCAGCAGTTTAAGGCATACCCTGAACACTGAAGCTTTCTTT. This encodes CASSLRHTLNTEAFF. This chain uses TRBV12-3 or TRBV12-4 with TRBJ1-1; D unresolved. CDR3 length: 15 residues. V gave up 2 bases and J gave up 0 bases, with 10 bases separating them.

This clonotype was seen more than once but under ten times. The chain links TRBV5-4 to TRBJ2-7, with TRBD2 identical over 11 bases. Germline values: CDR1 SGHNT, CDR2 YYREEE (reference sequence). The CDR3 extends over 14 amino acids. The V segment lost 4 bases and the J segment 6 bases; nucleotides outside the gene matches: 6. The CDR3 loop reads CASSTTSGSGEQYF. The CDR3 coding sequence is TGTGCCAGCAGCACCACTAGCGGGAGTGGCGAGCAGTACTTC.

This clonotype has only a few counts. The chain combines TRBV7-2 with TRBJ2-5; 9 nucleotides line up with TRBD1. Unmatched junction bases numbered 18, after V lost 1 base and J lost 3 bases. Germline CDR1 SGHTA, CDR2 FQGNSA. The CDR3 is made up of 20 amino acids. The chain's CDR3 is CASSLVVFSRGQGRKETQYF. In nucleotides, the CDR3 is TGTGCCAGCAGCTTAGTTGTTTTTTCCCGGGGACAGGGAAGGAAAGAGACCCAGTACTTC. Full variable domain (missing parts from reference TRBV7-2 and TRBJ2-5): GAGVSQSPSNKVTEKGKDVELRCDPISGHTALYWYRQSLGQGLEFLIYFQGNSAPDKSGLPSDRFSAERTGGSVSTLTIQRTQQEDSAVYLCASSLVVFSRGQGRKETQYFGPGTRLLVL.

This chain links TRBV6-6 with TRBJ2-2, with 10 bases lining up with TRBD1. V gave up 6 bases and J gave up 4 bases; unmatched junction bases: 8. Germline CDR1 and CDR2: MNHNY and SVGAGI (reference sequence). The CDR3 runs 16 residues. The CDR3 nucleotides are TGTGCCAGCAGGACCGGGACAGGGGTCGGCACCGGGGAGCTGTTTTTT. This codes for CASRTGTGVGTGELFF.

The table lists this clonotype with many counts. The CDR3 is CASSTLGGGTETQYF. The CDR3 coding sequence is TGTGCCAGCAGCACCTTGGGGGGCGGGACGGAGACCCAGTACTTC. The rearrangement joins TRBV7-8 to TRBJ2-5; D could derive from TRBD1 or TRBD2 (6 bases each). Germline CDR1 reads SGHVS; CDR2 reads FQNEAQ. This CDR3 is built from 15 residues. V was pared by 5 bases and J by 5 bases, with 18 bases between.

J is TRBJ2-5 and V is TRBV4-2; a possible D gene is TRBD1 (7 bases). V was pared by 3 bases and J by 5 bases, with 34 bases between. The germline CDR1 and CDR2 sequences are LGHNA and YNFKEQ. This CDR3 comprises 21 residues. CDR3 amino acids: CASSQEGAKSIASGSSETQYF. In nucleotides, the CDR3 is TGTGCCAGCAGCCAGGAGGGGGCAAAATCTATAGCGAGCGGATCATCTGAGACCCAGTACTTC.

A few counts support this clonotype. For the CDR3, the DNA is TGTGCCAGCAGCCCGACAGGGGGCCGTTACGAGCAGTACTTC. As protein: CASSPTGGRYEQYF. V usage is TRBV6-2 or TRBV6-3 and J usage is TRBJ2-7; TRBD1 agrees at 10 bases. This CDR3 is 14 amino acids long. Per the germline V gene, CDR1 is MNHEY and CDR2 is SVGEGT. J was trimmed by 4 bases and V by 6 bases; bases with no gene match: 6.

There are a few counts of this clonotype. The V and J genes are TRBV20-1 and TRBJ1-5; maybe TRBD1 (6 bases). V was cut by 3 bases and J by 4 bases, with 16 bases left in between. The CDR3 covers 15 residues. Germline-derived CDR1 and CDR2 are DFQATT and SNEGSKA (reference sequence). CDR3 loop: CSASPQGQQNQPQHF. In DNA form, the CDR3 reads TGCAGTGCTAGCCCCCAGGGGCAGCAAAATCAGCCCCAGCATTTT.